The 16 T cell receptor beta chains presented below share a single source sample, sequenced in a study of identical twins. TCRdb independently ran MiXCR on the 5' RACE reads; one entry per CDR3 protein. The sample holds around 20,000 distinct CDR3 sequences, roughly 71% seen once. Specimen: memory (CD45RO+) T cells sorted from blood. The receptors stem from a woman aged 18-29 years in good health. This table probably holds off-target reads from a library built for another chain.

This clonotype was observed a single time. The V and J genes are TRBV24-1 and TRBJ2-1; no clear D. Per germline, CDR1 KGHDR and CDR2 SFDVKD. CDR3 length: 11 residues. Trimming stripped 3 bases from V and 7 bases from J, with 3 bases between. In DNA form, the CDR3 reads TGTGCCACCAGTGATCTTAATGAGCAGTTCTTC. It codes for CATSDLNEQFF.

This clonotype was picked up a small number of times. The V and J genes are TRBV29-1 and TRBJ2-7, with D tentatively TRBD2 (6 bases). Trimming cost V 4 bases and J 2 bases, with 15 bases left between them. From germline, CDR1 is SQVTM and CDR2 ANQGSEA. The CDR3 covers 14 residues. As DNA, the CDR3 is TGCAGCGTTGGCACTGGAGGGTTCACCTACGAGCAGTACTTC. Translation: CSVGTGGFTYEQYF.

The chain employs TRBV11-2 and TRBJ2-2; TRBD1 is a possible D gene (6 bases). V lost 3 bases, J lost 4 bases, and 15 bases lay in between. Germline V gene lookup returns CDR1 SGHAT and CDR2 FQNNGV. CDR3 size: 16 residues. In DNA form, the CDR3 reads TGTGCCAGCAGCTTGTCGCAGGGGACGTCCACCGGGGAGCTGTTTTTT. Translated: CASSLSQGTSTGELFF. Looking up the rest from reference TRBV11-2 and TRBJ2-2 gives the full variable domain: EAGVAQSPRYKIIEKRQSVAFWCNPISGHATLYWYQQILGQGPKLLIQFQNNGVVDDSQLPKDRFSAERLKGVDSTLKIQPAKLEDSAVYLCASSLSQGTSTGELFFGEGSRLTVL.

This chain uses TRBV27 with TRBJ2-6; TRBD1 agrees at 7 bases. V gave up 8 bases and J gave up 5 bases; unmatched junction bases: 21. The CDR3 sequence is 19 residues long. Germline-derived CDR1 and CDR2 are MNHEY and SMNVEV (reference sequence). CDR3 residues: CASSKRGLLPDFWANVLTF. The CDR3 bases are TGTGCCAGCTCAAAGAGGGGGCTCCTCCCTGACTTCTGGGCCAACGTCCTGACTTTC.

V and J are TRBV6-5 and TRBJ2-7; D remains unclear. The V gene's germline CDR1 is MNHEY and CDR2 SVGAGI. The CDR3 covers 13 residues. The V end was cut by 2 bases, the J end by 2 bases, with 7 bases between. The DNA for the CDR3 is TGTGCCAGCAGTTACATAAGCGCCTACGAGCAGTACTTC. This sequence encodes CASSYISAYEQYF.

The chain recombines TRBV7-2 with TRBJ2-7; TRBD2 matches 9 bases. Looked up from germline, CDR1 is SGHTA and CDR2 is FQGNSA. The V and J ends lost 2 bases and 3 bases, in that order; junction bases with no gene match: 11. The CDR3 sequence is 17 residues long. DNA for the CDR3: TGTGCCAGCAGCTTAAGAACTAGCGGGTCTCCACACTACGAGCAGTACTTC. It codes for CASSLRTSGSPHYEQYF.

V usage is TRBV5-4 and J usage is TRBJ2-7; 9 bases match TRBD1. The V segment lost 5 bases and the J segment 4 bases; nucleotides outside the gene matches: 7. From germline, CDR1 is SGHNT and CDR2 YYREEE (reference sequence). This CDR3 region has 14 residues. As DNA, the CDR3 is TGTGCCAGCAGACTAACAGGGGGCGCGTACGAGCAGTACTTC. Protein: CASRLTGGAYEQYF.

CDR3 coding DNA: TGTGCCAGCAGTCCTCGATCCGCCCTCTCTAGCGGGAGGGGTAACACCGGGGAGCTGTTTTTT. This translates into CASSPRSALSSGRGNTGELFF. This chain connects TRBV27 to TRBJ2-2, with 12 positions matching TRBD2. This CDR3 region has 21 residues. Losses at the gene ends were 5 bases for V and 2 bases for J; bases not matched to a gene: 18. In germline, CDR1 is MNHEY, CDR2 SMNVEV (reference sequence).

In this sample, this clonotype turned up a few times. The rearrangement uses TRBV29-1 and TRBJ2-1, with D perhaps matching TRBD2 (6 bases). The CDR3 covers 13 residues. V was trimmed by 3 bases and J by 6 bases, leaving 12 bases between them. The germline V gene has CDR1 SQVTM and CDR2 ANQGSEA. The CDR3 DNA reads TGCAGCGTTGACGCGGGACTGGGCAATGAGCAGTTCTTC. It is translated as CSVDAGLGNEQFF.

The chain is built from TRBV10-1 and TRBJ2-7; D uncertain. The CDR3 totals 10 residues. In germline, CDR1 is WNHNN, CDR2 SYGVQD (reference sequence). V lost 8 bases to trimming and J lost 4 bases, with 6 bases between them. The CDR3 coding sequence is TGCGCCAGCGGGGATTACGAGCAGTACTTC. As protein: CASGDYEQYF.

The chain recombines TRBV11-2 with TRBJ2-5; TRBD2 matches 12 bases. This CDR3 contains 19 residues. Germline lookup yields CDR1 SGHAT and CDR2 FQNNGV. The trim removed 3 bases at V and 4 bases at J, leaving 15 bases unmatched. CDR3 DNA sequence: TGTGCCAGCAGCTTCCTCAGCGGGTTCCTAGCGGGAGGGCGAGAGACCCAGTACTTC. Translation gives CASSFLSGFLAGGRETQYF.

The V call is TRBV3-1, the J call TRBJ1-5; TRBD1 might be the D (6 bases). Trimming removed 4 bases at V and 5 bases at J, with 9 bases between. Germline V gives CDR1 LGHDT, CDR2 YNNKEL (reference sequence). The CDR3 has 13 residues. CDR3 region: CASSLYRDQPQHF. Here the CDR3 DNA reads TGTGCCAGCAGCCTTTACAGGGATCAGCCCCAGCATTTT.

V and J are TRBV29-1 and TRBJ2-3; TRBD2 might be the D (5 bases). CDR3 length: 17 amino acids. V shed 4 bases and J shed 1 base, with 21 bases lying between them. Germline CDR1 and CDR2: SQVTM and ANQGSEA. CDR3 region: CSVGGRAALLGTDTQYF. CDR3 nucleotide sequence: TGCAGCGTTGGGGGTCGAGCGGCCCTACTCGGCACAGATACGCAGTATTTT.

V gene TRBV4-2 combines with J gene TRBJ2-1; 11 nucleotides align to TRBD2. V was pared by 0 bases and J by 9 bases, with 7 bases of the junction left unmatched. Germline CDR1 LGHNA, CDR2 YNFKEQ. The CDR3 runs 16 residues. CDR3 DNA: TGTGCCAGCAGCCAAGACCCTCTAGCGGGAGGAGGTGAGCAGTTCTTC. This sequence encodes CASSQDPLAGGGEQFF.

This clonotype has only a few counts. This chain joins TRBV5-5 and TRBJ2-7; D is uncertain. Trimming shortened V by 1 base and J by 2 bases, and 16 bases separated the two germline ends. The CDR3 has 16 amino acids. The germline V gene has CDR1 SGHKS and CDR2 YYEKEE (reference sequence). The CDR3 DNA sequence: TGTGCCAGCAGCTTGAGAGTTGAAGCACCAACCTACGAGCAGTACTTC. Amino acid sequence: CASSLRVEAPTYEQYF.

The table lists this clonotype with a count of one. The V call is TRBV7-9, the J call TRBJ1-1; D gene ambiguous. Germline V gives CDR1 SEHNR, CDR2 FQNEAQ (reference sequence). This CDR3 is 10 amino acids long. Trimming took off 7 bases at V and 4 bases at J, with 4 bases between the two ends. The chain's CDR3 is CASIGTEAFF. CDR3 DNA: TGTGCCAGCATTGGCACTGAAGCTTTCTTT.